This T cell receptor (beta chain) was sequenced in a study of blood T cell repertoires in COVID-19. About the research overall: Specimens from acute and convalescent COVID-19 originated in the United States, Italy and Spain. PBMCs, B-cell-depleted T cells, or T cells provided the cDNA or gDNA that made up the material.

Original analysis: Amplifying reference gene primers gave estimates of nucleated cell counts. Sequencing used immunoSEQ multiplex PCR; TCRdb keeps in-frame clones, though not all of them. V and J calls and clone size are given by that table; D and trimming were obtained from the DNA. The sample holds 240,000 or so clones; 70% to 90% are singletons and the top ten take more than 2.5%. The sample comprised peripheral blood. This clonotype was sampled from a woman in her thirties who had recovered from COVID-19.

The CDR3 here is CAISRTGVDYGYTF. CDR3 DNA sequence: TGTGCCATCAGTCGGACAGGGGTGGACTATGGCTACACCTTC. The chain employs TRBV10-3 and TRBJ1-2; 9 bases line up with TRBD1. This CDR3 is built from 14 residues. Germline V lookup: CDR1 ENHRY, CDR2 SYGVKD. The J segment lost 3 bases and the V segment lost 5 bases, leaving 4 bases of the junction unmatched.